The 5 T cell receptor beta chains in this list originate from one sample, sequenced in a study of blood T cells in healthy people across ages. Primed by a sample-barcoded 5' primer and a J-beta primer mix, a second PCR proceeded for 7 to 11 cycles. TCRdb reanalysed the 5' RACE reads using MiXCR and keeps one entry per CDR3 protein. This table holds 1.5 million to 2 million distinct CDR3 sequences, around 36% found once. The sequencing input was blood. These receptors came from a woman aged 25 to 39 in good health.

This clonotype occurred a few times. The V gene is TRBV12-3 or TRBV12-4, the J gene TRBJ1-6, with 7 positions matching TRBD1. V dropped 6 bases and J dropped 7; count of bases not matched to a gene: 6. The CDR3 contains 14 residues. Written as DNA, the CDR3 is TGTGCCAGCAGAGGAGGGGGCGAAAATTCACCCCTCCACTTT. Encoded protein: CASRGGGENSPLHF.

CDR3 coding DNA: TGTGCCAGCAGCTATGCTCCCCTCGAGCAGTACTTC. It is translated as CASSYAPLEQYF. J is TRBJ2-7 and V is TRBV7-9, with unresolved D. CDR3 length: 12 residues. Germline-derived CDR1 and CDR2 are SEHNR and FQNEAQ (reference sequence). Trimming removed 4 bases at V and 6 bases at J, with 10 bases between.

The gene calls are TRBV7-9 and TRBJ1-4; D remains ambiguous. Germline V gives CDR1 SEHNR, CDR2 FQNEAQ (reference sequence). Trimming left V 6 bases short and J 2 bases short, with 7 bases between. The CDR3 totals 13 residues. CDR3 protein: CASSKTTNEKLFF. In DNA, the CDR3 is TGTGCCAGCAGTAAGACGACTAATGAAAAACTGTTTTTT.

In its sample, this clonotype was seen a few times. V and J are TRBV20-1 and TRBJ1-6, with 7 nucleotides matching TRBD1. After removal of 3 bases from V and 0 bases from J, the junction contained 2 bases not matched to a gene. Germline loops: CDR1 DFQATT, CDR2 SNEGSKA (reference sequence). The CDR3 sequence is 15 residues long. The CDR3 nucleotides are TGCAGTGCTAGTTACAGGGGCTCCTATAATTCACCCCTCCACTTT. Its translation: CSASYRGSYNSPLHF.

V is TRBV12-3 or TRBV12-4 and J is TRBJ2-2; D is uncertain. V gave up 7 bases and J gave up 8 bases, with 8 bases separating them. CDR3 length: 11 amino acids. Here the CDR3 reads CASTLGGELFF. DNA of the CDR3: TGTGCCAGCACCCTCGGGGGGGAGCTGTTTTTT.